This is a list of T cell receptor beta chains from one sample in a study of blood T cell repertoires in COVID-19. Measured with immunoSEQ multiplex PCR; TCRdb has only the in-frame clones, and not every one. Among some 350,000 clones listed, about 93% were seen once. The sequencing input was peripheral blood. These receptors originate from a woman under 30 who had recovered from COVID-19. Each CDR3 is given with its conserved first and last residue. D genes are given only for firm matches. The listing skips clone size in some rows; elsewhere it reads once, few, many or a size class.

j_call v_call clone_size d_call cdr3_aa cdr3_nt
TRBJ1-1 TRBV30 - TRBD1 CAWSKLGTVSEAFF TGTGCCTGGAGTAAACTCGGGACAGTGAGTGAAGCTTTCTTT
TRBJ1-2 TRBV11-3 once TRBD1 CASSSGQGFYYGYTF TGTGCCAGCAGCTCCGGACAGGGGTTTTACTATGGCTACACCTTC
TRBJ2-3 TRBV10-1 few - CASSESRRDTQYF TGCGCCAGCAGTGAGTCGCGGAGAGATACGCAGTATTTT
TRBJ2-3 TRBV5-4 - TRBD2 CASSLEGTSADRGTDTQYF TGTGCCAGCAGCTTGGAAGGGACTAGCGCGGATAGGGGCACAGATACGCAGTATTTT
TRBJ2-5 TRBV24-1 once TRBD2 CATYGLAGGRETQYF TGTGCCACCTATGGACTAGCGGGAGGAAGAGAGACCCAGTACTTC
TRBJ2-4 TRBV9 - - CASSPPGGEAKNIQYF TGTGCCAGCAGCCCTCCCGGCGGCGAGGCCAAAAACATTCAGTACTTC
TRBJ1-4 TRBV7-9 once - CASTHNIRANEKLFF TGTGCCAGCACACATAATATCCGGGCTAATGAAAAACTGTTTTTT
TRBJ2-2 TRBV19 few - CASSIRLTGELFF TGTGCCAGTAGTATAAGACTTACCGGGGAGCTGTTTTTT
TRBJ1-1 TRBV6-6 once - CASSGPFGGEAFF TGTGCCAGCAGTGGACCCTTCGGGGGTGAAGCTTTCTTT
TRBJ1-2 TRBV6-6 many - CASSYLQGPYGYTF TGTGCCAGCAGTTACTTACAGGGTCCCTATGGCTACACCTTC